This TCR beta chain was identified in a study of blood T cell repertoires in COVID-19. At the level of the study: PBMCs, B-cell-depleted T cells, or T cells provided the cDNA or gDNA that made up the material.

In the authors' methods: How many nucleated cells were present was estimated from reference gene primer amplification. Measured with immunoSEQ multiplex PCR; TCRdb has only the in-frame clones, and not every one. Clone size and V and J calls were adopted from that table, with D and trimming inferred from the DNA. The sample includes 100,000 to 150,000 clones, about 88% of them seen just once. The sequencing input was peripheral blood. The source of this sequence is an elderly woman with acute or convalescent COVID-19.

The CDR3 coding sequence is TGTGCCAGCAGTGGACACAAAAACTATGGCTACACCTTC. Translated, it gives CASSGHKNYGYTF. This sequence joins TRBV27 and TRBJ1-2, with TRBD1 as a possible D gene (5 bases). The CDR3 totals 13 residues. Germline V gene data show CDR1 as MNHEY and CDR2 as SMNVEV (reference sequence). V dropped 5 bases and J dropped 2 bases, with 9 bases sitting between them.